The 21 T cell receptor beta chains reported below all come from one sample, sequenced in a study of T cell responses to AZD1222 COVID-19 vaccine. The data were produced by immunoSEQ multiplex PCR, yet TCRdb's version contains in-frame clones alone and is incomplete. The table has over 45,000 clones, more than 80% seen once. The sequencing here drew on peripheral blood, taken 28 days after the second AZD1222 dose. The receptors shown here come from an adult who received the AZD1222 COVID-19 vaccine.

The chain employs TRBV11-2 and TRBJ1-1, with D unresolved. V gave up 6 bases and J gave up 5 bases, with 19 bases separating them. There are 15 residues in the CDR3. Germline V gene data show CDR1 as SGHAT and CDR2 as FQNNGV. CDR3: CASSSTRTGRTEAFF. CDR3 DNA: TGTGCCAGCAGTTCGACAAGGACGGGCCGGACTGAAGCTTTCTTT. Using reference TRBV11-2 and TRBJ1-1 for the parts outside the CDR3, the full variable domain is EAGVAQSPRYKIIEKRQSVAFWCNPISGHATLYWYQQILGQGPKLLIQFQNNGVVDDSQLPKDRFSAERLKGVDSTLKIQPAKLEDSAVYLCASSSTRTGRTEAFFGQGTRLTVV.

The chain is built from TRBV6-5 and TRBJ1-1; 7 positions match TRBD1. The germline V gene has CDR1 MNHEY and CDR2 SVGAGI. This CDR3 spans 14 amino acids. V lost 7 bases to trimming and J lost 6 bases; unmatched junction nucleotides: 11. CDR3 region: CASTPGGSFAEAFF. CDR3 DNA: TGTGCCAGCACCCCAGGGGGGAGTTTCGCTGAAGCTTTCTTT.

The table lists this clone with a count of one. The chain couples TRBV14 to TRBJ2-1; 8 nucleotides agree with TRBD2. The length of the CDR3 is 16 residues. The germline CDR1 and CDR2 sequences are SGHDN and FVKESK. Trimming took 4 bases from V and 4 from J; bases not matched to a gene: 9. CDR3 protein: CASSLRGAGDYNEQFF. The CDR3 coding sequence is TGTGCCAGCAGCCTCCGGGGAGCGGGGGATTACAATGAGCAGTTCTTC.

This rearrangement joins TRBV2 to TRBJ1-5; a possible D gene is TRBD1 (6 bases). The germline CDR1 and CDR2 sequences are SNHLY and FYNNEI. The length of the CDR3 is 15 residues. V was pared by 2 bases and J by 3 bases, with 11 bases between. This CDR3 reads CASSESGVDNQPQHF. The DNA for the CDR3 is TGTGCCAGCAGTGAATCAGGGGTGGACAATCAGCCCCAGCATTTT.

There are a few counts of this clone. J is TRBJ2-7 and V is TRBV3-1 (or the pseudogene TRBV3-2); the D is unclear. The CDR3 totals 14 residues. Looked up from germline, CDR1 is LGHDT and CDR2 is YNNKEL (reference sequence). V lost 1 base, J lost 4 bases, and 11 bases lay in between. CDR3 region: CASSQAPGRYEQYF. The DNA of the CDR3 is TGTGCCAGCAGCCAAGCGCCAGGCCGATACGAGCAGTACTTC.

The chain recombines TRBV6-5 with TRBJ1-2; D is unclear. The CDR3 length is 13 residues. Trimming cost V 5 bases and J 4 bases, with 11 bases left between them. Germline V CDR1 and CDR2: MNHEY, SVGAGI. The chain's CDR3 is CASSPGPGYGYTF. The CDR3 nucleotides are TGTGCCAGCAGTCCTGGGCCGGGCTATGGCTACACCTTC.

V and J are TRBV6-5 and TRBJ2-3, with TRBD2 identical over 11 bases. Germline V gene lookup returns CDR1 MNHEY and CDR2 SVGAGI. With V trimmed by 2 bases and J by 5 bases, 6 bases remained unmatched. This CDR3 contains 16 residues. The CDR3 region is CASSYDSGRVGDTQYF. CDR3 DNA sequence: TGTGCCAGCAGTTACGATAGCGGGAGGGTGGGAGATACGCAGTATTTT.

This chain connects TRBV6-5 to TRBJ2-5; D unresolved. This CDR3 has 11 residues. Germline-derived CDR1 and CDR2 are MNHEY and SVGAGI. The ends were cut back, 10 bases at V and 1 base at J, with 7 bases in the middle. The CDR3 sequence is CATTTQETQYF. DNA for the CDR3: TGTGCCACCACCACCCAAGAGACCCAGTACTTC.

The chain links TRBV11-2 to TRBJ2-3; a possible D gene is TRBD1 (5 bases). CDR3 size: 16 residues. Germline V gene lookup returns CDR1 SGHAT and CDR2 FQNNGV. The germline V and J ends were trimmed by 5 bases and 3 bases, with 18 bases remaining between them. The CDR3 protein is CASSPYQGSTTDTQYF. Written as DNA, the CDR3 is TGTGCCAGCAGCCCATACCAGGGTTCGACGACAGATACGCAGTATTTT.

The chain joins TRBV29-1 to TRBJ1-2; 12 bases fit TRBD1. The CDR3 extends over 14 amino acids. The V gene's germline CDR1 is SQVTM and CDR2 ANQGSEA. V dropped 4 bases and J dropped 4; count of bases not matched to a gene: 4. The CDR3 loop is CSVVGDRGPYGYTF. In DNA form, the CDR3 reads TGCAGCGTTGTGGGGGACAGGGGGCCCTATGGCTACACCTTC.

The V call is TRBV24-1, the J call TRBJ2-1; 8 bases are shared with TRBD2. The CDR3 has 16 amino acids. With 9 bases clipped from V and 8 bases from J, the junction kept 17 bases outside the gene matches. In germline, CDR1 is KGHDR, CDR2 SFDVKD. Here the CDR3 reads CATRARGAGEGDEQFF. The CDR3 coding sequence is TGTGCCACCCGGGCTAGAGGAGCGGGAGAAGGGGATGAGCAGTTCTTC.

This sequence joins TRBV6-5 and TRBJ1-6; D gene unclear. CDR3 length: 16 residues. Germline-derived CDR1 and CDR2 are MNHEY and SVGAGI. Trimming left V 0 bases short and J 9 bases short, with 15 bases between. The CDR3 sequence is CASSYSETAGGSPLHF. CDR3 nucleotide sequence: TGTGCCAGCAGTTACTCCGAAACAGCCGGTGGTTCACCCCTCCACTTT.

V gene TRBV5-6 combines with J gene TRBJ2-2; D might be TRBD1 (5 bases). From germline, CDR1 is SGHDT and CDR2 YYEEEE. V was shortened by 4 bases and J by 1 base, with 8 bases between the two germline ends. CDR3 length: 14 amino acids. DNA for the CDR3: TGTGCCAGCAGCAGACAGATGAACACCGGGGAGCTGTTTTTT. Translated, it gives CASSRQMNTGELFF.

The chain carries TRBV5-8 and TRBJ2-5, with 13 positions matching TRBD2. Losses at the gene ends were 3 bases for V and 7 bases for J; bases not matched to a gene: 15. CDR1 SGHTS and CDR2 YDEGEE come from the germline V gene. This CDR3 spans 18 amino acids. The CDR3 protein is CASSSPGLAGPGAGTQYF. CDR3 DNA sequence: TGTGCCAGCAGCTCACCGGGACTAGCGGGACCAGGCGCGGGGACCCAGTACTTC.

The rearrangement uses TRBV6-2 or TRBV6-3 and TRBJ2-5; D is ambiguous. Germline CDR1 is MNHEY and CDR2 is SVGEGT. V was pared by 5 bases and J by 5 bases, with 6 bases between. This CDR3 spans 11 amino acids. DNA for the CDR3: TGTGCCAGCAGTAGAACCGAGACCCAGTACTTC. Translated: CASSRTETQYF.

This clone has just a few counts. The V call is TRBV18, the J call TRBJ1-3; 10 bases line up with TRBD1. The J segment lost 1 base and the V segment lost 4 bases, leaving 13 bases of the junction unmatched. The length of the CDR3 is 19 residues. Germline CDR1 is KGHSH and CDR2 is LQKENI. The CDR3: CASSLQGTGAQGSGNTIYF. In DNA form, the CDR3 reads TGTGCCAGCTCACTCCAAGGGACAGGGGCACAGGGATCTGGAAACACCATATATTTT.

The chain recombines TRBV9 with TRBJ1-3, with D perhaps matching TRBD1 (5 bases). Trimming left V 4 bases short and J 7 bases short, with 12 bases between. CDR3 length: 13 amino acids. CDR1 and CDR2 (germline): SGDLS, YYNGEE. The chain's CDR3 is CASSTRDSNTIYF. The CDR3 DNA follows: TGTGCCAGCAGCACCCGGGACTCCAACACCATATATTTT.

The V gene is TRBV7-9, the J gene TRBJ2-7; TRBD1 might be the D (7 bases). The CDR3 spans 16 residues. The germline V gene encodes CDR1 SEHNR and CDR2 FQNEAQ (reference sequence). V lost 5 bases and J 1 base, leaving 18 bases between the germline ends. Here the CDR3 reads CASSVAGGGISYEQYF. The CDR3 DNA is TGTGCCAGCAGCGTCGCAGGGGGAGGAATTTCCTACGAGCAGTACTTC.

The V gene is TRBV19, the J gene TRBJ2-6; the D gene is possibly TRBD1 (6 bases). The CDR3 has 18 residues. The germline V gene has CDR1 LNHDA and CDR2 SQIVND (reference sequence). V was trimmed by 6 bases and J by 1 base, leaving 19 bases between them. The CDR3 here is CASSGRAGDSSGANVLTF. DNA for the CDR3: TGTGCCAGTAGCGGACGGGCAGGGGATTCTTCTGGGGCCAACGTCCTGACTTTC.

V gene TRBV20-1 combines with J gene TRBJ2-3, with 11 bases matching TRBD2. The J segment lost 0 bases and the V segment lost 6 bases, leaving 8 bases of the junction unmatched. This CDR3 contains 16 residues. From germline, CDR1 is DFQATT and CDR2 SNEGSKA (reference sequence). In DNA, the CDR3 is TGCAGTGCCAGTGAGGGACTAGCGGTTAGCACAGATACGCAGTATTTT. This translates into CSASEGLAVSTDTQYF.

The chain joins TRBV7-2 to TRBJ2-3; D not resolved. The V gene's germline CDR1 is SGHTA and CDR2 FQGNSA. There are 12 residues in the CDR3. V was clipped by 5 bases and J by 2 bases, with 5 bases between them. The DNA for the CDR3 is TGTGCCAGCAGCCCCTTCACAGATACGCAGTATTTT. As protein: CASSPFTDTQYF.